Below, 21 T cell receptor beta chains from the same sample are listed, as sequenced in a study of shared clonotypes between healthy human individuals (dated by TCRdb to the early 2020s). Library method: the immunoSEQ multiplex PCR assay. Drawn from immuneACCESS, this table holds only the in-frame rearrangements with V and J called that TCRdb kept. Clones are partly lost; checked studies trace under half to an unresolved V gene and leave the rest unexplained. This sample lists a few million clones; around nine tenths were detected once. The ten largest clones add up to around 0.15% of the sample. Sequenced material: naive CD4+ T cells sorted from blood. What the cell subset or site label conveys for this sample: CD45RA+ positively selected. The receptors were sampled from a man aged 18 to 29 in good health.

The chain combines TRBV11-2 with TRBJ2-7; D is ambiguous. With 6 bases removed from V and 2 bases from J, the gap between germline ends came to 11 bases. Germline V gene data show CDR1 as SGHAT and CDR2 as FQNNGV. The CDR3 has 13 amino acids. As DNA, the CDR3 is TGTGCCAGCAGTCAGGACGGACCCTACGAGCAGTACTTC. Encoded protein: CASSQDGPYEQYF.

The chain joins TRBV19 to TRBJ2-7; D might be TRBD2 (5 bases). The V end was cut by 0 bases, the J end by 5 bases, with 14 bases between. Germline CDR1 and CDR2: LNHDA and SQIVND (reference sequence). The CDR3 runs to 15 residues. CDR3 DNA sequence: TGTGCCAGTAGTATAGATCTGGAGGAATTGCACGAGCAGTACTTC. This gives the protein CASSIDLEELHEQYF.

This clone was picked up one time. V and J are TRBV6-5 and TRBJ2-1, with TRBD2 identical over 10 bases. CDR1 is MNHEY and CDR2 is SVGAGI in the germline V gene. The CDR3 is made up of 15 amino acids. The trim removed 5 bases at V and 6 bases at J, leaving 7 bases unmatched. Here the CDR3 DNA reads TGTGCCAGCAGTCCCCGTCTAGCGGGAGCCAATGAGCAGTTCTTC. It codes for CASSPRLAGANEQFF.

The J gene is TRBJ1-2, the V gene TRBV5-6, with TRBD1 matching 9 bases. The V gene end was trimmed by 5 bases and the J gene end by 8 bases; junction bases not matched to a gene: 10. The CDR3 extends over 14 amino acids. Germline CDR1 SGHDT, CDR2 YYEEEE. CDR3 in DNA: TGTGCCAGCAGGGCCGCCGGGACAGGGTGGGGCTACACCTTC. Protein product: CASRAAGTGWGYTF.

The gene calls are TRBV21-1 and TRBJ2-5; the table's D call, TRBD2, was not checked against the DNA. TRBV21-1 is a recognized pseudogene. The CDR3 totals 16 residues. The CDR3 here is CASSKGREGAQETQYF. CDR3 DNA: TGTGCCAGCAGCAAAGGCCGTGAGGGAGCTCAAGAGACCCAGTACTTC.

The rearrangement uses TRBV27 and TRBJ1-4; unclear D gene. Germline-derived CDR1 and CDR2 are MNHEY and SMNVEV (reference sequence). V was trimmed by 3 bases and J by 4 bases, leaving 21 bases between them. The CDR3 is 18 amino acids. CDR3 sequence: CASSFPVSIGQNNEKLFF. CDR3 nucleotide sequence: TGTGCCAGCAGTTTTCCCGTCTCCATAGGGCAGAATAATGAAAAACTGTTTTTT.

This sequence joins TRBV18 and TRBJ2-3, with D perhaps TRBD2 (6 bases). V shed 6 bases and J shed 1 base, with 14 bases lying between them. Per germline, CDR1 KGHSH and CDR2 LQKENI. CDR3 length: 15 amino acids. In DNA form, the CDR3 reads TGTGCCAGCTCCCAACTGACGGGGGGCACAGATACGCAGTATTTT. This codes for CASSQLTGGTDTQYF.

The genes are TRBV28 and TRBJ1-5; no clear D gene. V dropped 5 bases and J dropped 3 bases, with 11 bases sitting between them. The germline gives CDR1 MDHEN, CDR2 SYDVKM. This CDR3 comprises 14 residues. This chain's CDR3 is CASSPGGINQPQHF. For the CDR3, the DNA is TGTGCCAGCAGTCCAGGTGGGATCAATCAGCCCCAGCATTTT.

The chain uses TRBV6-6 and TRBJ2-7; D is perhaps TRBD2 (5 bases). Trimming stripped 6 bases from V and 1 base from J, with 13 bases between. The length of the CDR3 is 14 residues. Germline V gene data show CDR1 as MNHNY and CDR2 as SVGAGI (reference sequence). CDR3 loop: CASSHREASYEQYF. The CDR3 region has the DNA TGTGCCAGCAGCCACCGGGAAGCTTCCTACGAGCAGTACTTC.

The V gene is TRBV18, the J gene TRBJ2-5, with D unresolved. The length of the CDR3 is 13 residues. The V and J ends lost 5 bases and 1 base respectively, with 8 bases between them. Germline V gives CDR1 KGHSH, CDR2 LQKENI. CDR3 region: CASSATSQETQYF. The CDR3 DNA is TGTGCCAGCTCAGCGACCAGCCAAGAGACCCAGTACTTC.

The CDR3 protein is CASSLLGQQETQYF. CDR3 nucleotide sequence: TGTGCCAGCAGCCTTCTGGGACAGCAAGAGACCCAGTACTTC. The chain uses TRBV11-2 and TRBJ2-5; 7 positions agree with TRBD1. After removal of 5 bases from V and 2 bases from J, the junction contained 5 bases not matched to a gene. The CDR3 totals 14 residues. From germline, CDR1 is SGHAT and CDR2 FQNNGV.

A word on this clone: Other nucleotide sequences from this sample produce the same CDR3. This chain links TRBV27 with TRBJ1-4, with 9 nucleotides matching TRBD1. The CDR3 sequence is 14 residues long. In germline, CDR1 is MNHEY, CDR2 SMNVEV (reference sequence). The V and J ends lost 6 bases and 7 bases, in that order; junction bases with no gene match: 6. CDR3 in amino acids: CASRPTGGGEKLFF. DNA for the CDR3: TGTGCCAGCAGACCGACAGGGGGGGGTGAAAAACTGTTTTTT.

As regards this clone: Distinct nucleotide sequences in the sample also encode this CDR3. V is TRBV11-2 and J is TRBJ1-1; D remains unclear. Trimming removed 0 bases at V and 0 bases at J, with 5 bases between. Germline CDR1 and CDR2: SGHAT and FQNNGV. This CDR3 contains 14 residues. The CDR3 sequence is CASSLDGLNTEAFF. CDR3 bases: TGTGCCAGCAGCTTAGACGGTTTGAACACTGAAGCTTTCTTT.

This chain joins TRBV18 and TRBJ2-1, with 7 bases that match TRBD2. V was clipped by 5 bases and J by 2 bases; unmatched bases: 6. The CDR3 loop spans 15 amino acids. The germline gives CDR1 KGHSH, CDR2 LQKENI. CDR3 DNA: TGTGCCAGCTCAGGGGCCGGGACTACCTACAATGAGCAGTTCTTC. Its protein product is CASSGAGTTYNEQFF.

The chain has TRBV11-2 and TRBJ2-5; D could derive from TRBD1 or TRBD2 (5 bases each). Looked up from germline, CDR1 is SGHAT and CDR2 is FQNNGV. Trimming pared 4 bases from V and 4 bases from J, leaving 10 bases between. The CDR3 is made up of 13 amino acids. CDR3 protein: CASSWGGGETQYF. The DNA for the CDR3 is TGTGCCAGCAGCTGGGGTGGGGGAGAGACCCAGTACTTC.

This chain links TRBV7-9 with TRBJ2-7; a weak D match, TRBD1 (6 bases). This CDR3 has 12 amino acids. Per germline, CDR1 SEHNR and CDR2 FQNEAQ (reference sequence). V lost 5 bases, J lost 9 bases, and 14 bases lay in between. This CDR3 is CASSLQGMGQYF. Here the CDR3 DNA reads TGTGCCAGCAGCCTACAGGGTATGGGGCAGTACTTC.

The V and J genes are TRBV30 and TRBJ1-3, with no clear D. Germline lookup yields CDR1 GTSNPN and CDR2 SVGIG (reference sequence). Trimming left V 4 bases short and J 0 bases short, with 10 bases between. The CDR3 consists of 14 residues. The chain's CDR3 is CAWMGRYSGNTIYF. The CDR3 bases are TGTGCCTGGATGGGTAGATACTCTGGAAACACCATATATTTT.

The rearrangement uses TRBV11-2 and TRBJ1-4; 11 positions agree with TRBD1. This CDR3 has 16 residues. Germline CDR1 is SGHAT and CDR2 is FQNNGV. The ends lost 0 bases at V and 7 bases at J; junction bases unmatched: 4. As DNA, the CDR3 is TGTGCCAGCAGCTTAGATATCGGGACAGGGGGTGAAAAACTGTTTTTT. This codes for CASSLDIGTGGEKLFF. The full variable domain, completed using reference TRBV11-2 and TRBJ1-4, is EAGVAQSPRYKIIEKRQSVAFWCNPISGHATLYWYQQILGQGPKLLIQFQNNGVVDDSQLPKDRFSAERLKGVDSTLKIQPAKLEDSAVYLCASSLDIGTGGEKLFFGSGTQLSVL.

The chain has TRBV2 and TRBJ2-1; D not certain. Trimming removed 4 bases at V and 12 bases at J, with 13 bases between. CDR1 is SNHLY, CDR2 FYNNEI, per germline. The CDR3 loop spans 12 amino acids. The CDR3 nucleotides are TGTGCCAGCAGTGTGGCCCGGGTCTGGCAGTTCTTC. Amino acids: CASSVARVWQFF.

As to this clone: Other DNA sequences in this specimen translate into the identical CDR3. The chain uses TRBV2 and TRBJ2-7; D is ambiguous. Looked up from germline, CDR1 is SNHLY and CDR2 is FYNNEI. The CDR3 is 13 residues long. Trimming removed 2 bases at V and 2 bases at J, with 7 bases between. CDR3 DNA: TGTGCCAGCAGTGAATCGCGTCCCTACGAGCAGTACTTC. Amino acids: CASSESRPYEQYF.

The J gene is TRBJ1-5, the V gene TRBV10-3; D not resolved. Between the trimmed V and J ends, which lost 4 bases and 0 bases, there was a span of 7 bases. The CDR3 loop spans 14 amino acids. Germline CDR1 ENHRY, CDR2 SYGVKD. CDR3 nucleotides: TGTGCCATCAGTGTTTCTCATAGCAATCAGCCCCAGCATTTT. This sequence encodes CAISVSHSNQPQHF.